The T cell receptor beta chain under discussion was sequenced for a study of T cell responses to AZD1222 COVID-19 vaccine (dated by TCRdb to the early 2020s). Broadly, across the study: AZD1222 recipients with second doses at about 4 weeks or about 12 weeks were pooled, because spike-specific TCR depth and breadth did not differ between schedules. Trial participants were enrolled by age into subgroups of 18-55, 56-69 and 70-plus years, and about 150, 27 and 61 TCR-sequenced participants, respectively, were included in these subgroups. A total of 233 trial participants underwent TCR sequencing, of whom 207 received two doses of AZD1222 and about 25 received two doses of the MenACWY control vaccine.

Study-wide conclusions, independent of this receptor: In the small 56-69-year group, the increase in depth fell short of significance, most likely because of low power. Most participants were white British and females outnumbered males, and the authors suggested that clonal diversity may have been underestimated. Reportedly, close to half of the unique spike-specific TCRs recognized epitopes lying outside the regions that are mutated in the B.1.351 and B.1.1.7 variants. Only 5 to 7 AZD1222 recipients were SARS-CoV-2 seropositive at baseline, limiting conclusions about previously exposed vaccinees. No day 14 peak-response samples were available, so repertoires were characterized only after the peak T cell response. CD4 TCRs associated with the vaccine covered the entire spike protein, and the dominant responses were in regions 160-218 and 743-854. A significant rise in spike-specific TCR breadth and depth was observed after two AZD1222 doses relative to day 0 and relative to MenACWY recipients.

From cysteine to phenylalanine, the CDR3 is 15 amino acids long. The CDR3 DNA has 45 bases and is translated from base 1. V is cut by 7 bases and J by 2 bases, and the space between the germline ends is 15 bases. CDR1 and CDR2, per the germline V gene, are MNHEY and SVGAGI. In this sample, this clone turned up a few times. Its antigen specificity is not known. No clone much larger than this one lies a single base away; base qualities are absent. The sample's time point label, in plain terms: baseline before first vaccination. Vaccinee samples came from UK trials COV001 and COV002, including a single-blind randomized controlled phase 2/3 trial of AZD1222 (ChAdOx1 nCoV-19) in healthy adults. For TCRbeta chain sequencing, PBMC samples were collected from trial participants at day 0 and at day 28 after the second dose. The CDR3 regions of human TCRbeta chains were subjected to immunosequencing. The original methods were these. TCRs in the repertoires were compared against a reference library of SARS-CoV-2-specific TCRs that had been generated with the MIRA antigen-specificity platform. Breadth meant the fraction of unique TCRs that were SARS-CoV-2-associated, whereas depth meant the fraction of total T cells that were SARS-CoV-2-associated. Using the MIRA data, each spike-specific TCR was mapped to the spike region that the TCR reacts to and placed in a CD4 or CD8 class. Log10-transformed breadth and depth values were compared by one-way ANOVA with Sidak's multiple comparisons tests. Drawn from immuneACCESS, this table holds only the in-frame rearrangements with V and J called that TCRdb kept. Clones are partly lost; checked studies trace under half to an unresolved V gene and leave the rest unexplained. V and J calls and clone size follow that table, whereas D and trimming were derived from the DNA. Across this sample there are 110,000 or so clones, with more than 75% seen only once. The top ten hold 9.1% of the sample.

The sequence derives from an adult in good health. The sequences come from peripheral blood, collected on day 0 of AZD1222 vaccination. The chain is made from TRBV6-5 and TRBJ1-3; the D gene identity is not certain. The bases read TGTGCCAGCACGCAAGCGGGCTTCACTGGAAACACCATATATTTT. This translates into CASTQAGFTGNTIYF.